The 19 T cell receptor beta chains presented below share a single source sample, sequenced in a study of cytomegalovirus exposure and HLA in healthy donors. The protocol was immunoSEQ multiplex PCR, while the TCRdb copy is restricted to in-frame clones and leaves out a portion. Of some 340,000 clones listed, roughly 87% are singletons. The sequencing sample was made of PBMCs. These receptors were collected from a woman aged 25 to 39 in good health and CMV-seropositive.

The CDR3: CAISGDGYEQYF. Written as DNA, the CDR3 is TGTGCCATCAGTGGGGACGGCTACGAGCAGTACTTC. The chain joins TRBV10-3 to TRBJ2-7; D may match TRBD1 or TRBD2 (5 bases each). CDR1 and CDR2 (germline): ENHRY, SYGVKD. There are 12 residues in the CDR3. V dropped 4 bases and J dropped 3 bases, with 7 bases sitting between them.

V usage is TRBV6-6 and J usage is TRBJ2-7; 8 positions agree with TRBD1. The V and J ends lost 3 bases and 4 bases, in that order; junction bases with no gene match: 8. The CDR3 loop spans 15 amino acids. Germline loops: CDR1 MNHNY, CDR2 SVGAGI (reference sequence). The DNA for the CDR3 is TGTGCCAGCAGTTATTCTTGGACAGGGCGGTACGAGCAGTACTTC. It specifies CASSYSWTGRYEQYF.

This chain joins TRBV15 and TRBJ2-3; possible D gene TRBD1, 6 bases. The CDR3 has 14 amino acids. Germline V gene data show CDR1 as LNHNV and CDR2 as YYDKDF (reference sequence). Trimming removed 2 bases at V and 4 bases at J, with 10 bases between. CDR3 sequence: CATSRHAGADTQYF. CDR3 nucleotides: TGTGCCACCAGCAGACACGCAGGGGCAGATACGCAGTATTTT.

The rearrangement uses TRBV5-1 and TRBJ2-1, with D possibly TRBD2 on 6 matching bases. Between the trimmed V and J ends, which lost 7 bases and 6 bases, there was a span of 17 bases. This CDR3 comprises 14 residues. CDR1 SGHRS and CDR2 YFSETQ come from the germline V gene. Written as DNA, the CDR3 is TGCGCCAGCGTACATATAGTGGGAGGCAATGAGCAGTTCTTC. Translation: CASVHIVGGNEQFF.

This clone was observed a few times. The CDR3 nucleotides are TGTGCCAGCAGCTTAAATAGTGGAGGGGAGCTGTTTTTT. It specifies CASSLNSGGELFF. The rearrangement uses TRBV7-3 and TRBJ2-2; D is unresolved. Germline V gene data show CDR1 as SGHTA and CDR2 as FQGTGA. Trimming stripped 1 base from V and 8 bases from J, with 8 bases between. The CDR3 consists of 13 residues.

The rearrangement links TRBV11-2 to TRBJ2-1; 7 nucleotides agree with TRBD2. CDR3 length equals 15 residues. With 1 base clipped from V and 3 bases from J, the junction kept 3 bases outside the gene matches. Germline-derived CDR1 and CDR2 are SGHAT and FQNNGV. CDR3 coding DNA: TGTGCCAGCAGCTTAGCCTCTAGCGGCTACAATGAGCAGTTCTTC. This translates into CASSLASSGYNEQFF. The complete variable domain, with remaining parts taken from reference TRBV11-2 and TRBJ2-1, reads EAGVAQSPRYKIIEKRQSVAFWCNPISGHATLYWYQQILGQGPKLLIQFQNNGVVDDSQLPKDRFSAERLKGVDSTLKIQPAKLEDSAVYLCASSLASSGYNEQFFGPGTRLTVL.

This CDR3 reads CATSRTRVNEKLFF. CDR3 coding DNA: TGTGCCACCAGCAGAACCCGCGTAAATGAAAAACTGTTTTTT. The rearrangement links TRBV15 to TRBJ1-4; D gene uncertain. There are 14 residues in the CDR3. The V end was cut by 2 bases, the J end by 5 bases, with 9 bases between. Germline assignment: CDR1 LNHNV and CDR2 YYDKDF (reference sequence).

This clone was detected once. The rearrangement joins TRBV5-1 to TRBJ2-1; D remains unclear. Trimming took 1 base from V and 0 from J, leaving 5 bases between them. The CDR3 contains 14 residues. Germline CDR1 SGHRS, CDR2 YFSETQ. CDR3 sequence (DNA): TGCGCCAGCAGCTTGCAAGGCTCCTACAATGAGCAGTTCTTC. It is translated as CASSLQGSYNEQFF.

The chain carries TRBV13 and TRBJ2-7; D is unresolved. The CDR3 is 12 residues long. Trimming removed 5 bases at V and 9 bases at J, with 14 bases between. The germline gives CDR1 PRHDT, CDR2 FYEKMQ (reference sequence). CDR3 sequence: CASSRNSFGQYF. As DNA, the CDR3 is TGTGCCAGCAGCCGAAACAGTTTCGGGCAGTACTTC.

Note on this clone: This same CDR3 is encoded by further DNA sequences in the sample. The chain uses TRBV5-1 and TRBJ2-7; 8 nucleotides line up with TRBD1. The CDR3 is 14 amino acids. CDR1 is SGHRS and CDR2 is YFSETQ in the germline V gene. Trimming took 4 bases from V and 1 from J; bases not matched to a gene: 4. The CDR3 loop reads CASSLDRGSYEQYF. The CDR3 DNA follows: TGCGCCAGCAGCCTCGACAGGGGATCCTACGAGCAGTACTTC. The whole variable domain, filled in from reference TRBV5-1 and TRBJ2-7, reads KAGVTQTPRYLIKTRGQQVTLSCSPISGHRSVSWYQQTPGQGLQFLFEYFSETQRNKGNFPGRFSGRQFSNSRSEMNVSTLELGDSALYLCASSLDRGSYEQYFGPGTRLTVT.

The chain links TRBV6-6 to TRBJ1-5; D is ambiguous. The CDR3 is made up of 13 amino acids. V shed 6 bases and J shed 6 bases, with 12 bases lying between them. The V gene's germline CDR1 is MNHNY and CDR2 SVGAGI (reference sequence). In DNA form, the CDR3 reads TGTGCCAGCAGCCTTCTTCTGCGTCAGCCCCAGCATTTT. Translating gives CASSLLLRQPQHF.

This clone has ten or more counts. The chain has TRBV11-2 and TRBJ2-2; D gene unclear. Between the trimmed V and J ends, which lost 6 bases and 3 bases, there was a span of 11 bases. Germline V gene data show CDR1 as SGHAT and CDR2 as FQNNGV. CDR3 length equals 14 residues. DNA for the CDR3: TGTGCCAGCAGGTTACCGGTGGACACCGGGGAGCTGTTTTTT. This gives the protein CASRLPVDTGELFF.

The chain uses TRBV7-6 and TRBJ2-7, with D unresolved. V lost 5 bases to trimming and J lost 13 bases, with 18 bases between them. The CDR3 spans 12 residues. CDR1 and CDR2 from the germline V gene are SGHVS and FNYEAQ. The CDR3 nucleotides read TGTGCCAGCAGCCTCCCGACCGGGCTCTTTTACTTC. This translates into CASSLPTGLFYF.

This chain connects TRBV30 to TRBJ2-5; 9 bases align to TRBD1. This CDR3 spans 15 amino acids. CDR1 GTSNPN and CDR2 SVGIG come from the germline V gene (reference sequence). The junction had 7 bases not matched to a gene; V was cut back by 0 bases and J by 5 bases. The CDR3 protein is CAWSVGDRASETQYF. DNA of the CDR3: TGTGCCTGGAGTGTAGGGGACAGGGCATCGGAGACCCAGTACTTC. The full variable domain, with the rest looked up from reference TRBV30 and TRBJ2-5, is SQTIHQWPATLVQPVGSPLSLECTVEGTSNPNLYWYRQAAGRGLQLLFYSVGIGQISSEVPQNLSASRPQDRQFILSSKKLLLSDSGFYLCAWSVGDRASETQYFGPGTRLLVL.

The chain combines TRBV5-1 with TRBJ1-2; maybe TRBD1 (5 bases). The germline CDR1 and CDR2 sequences are SGHRS and YFSETQ. The CDR3 contains 15 residues. Trimming removed 1 base from V and 4 bases from J, with 14 bases in between. The CDR3: CASSLRTGDSYGYTF. CDR3 nucleotides: TGCGCCAGCAGCTTGCGGACCGGTGACAGCTATGGCTACACCTTC.

The chain couples TRBV21-1 to TRBJ2-7; the tabulated D call, TRBD2, remains unverified against the DNA. TRBV21-1 is reported as a pseudogene. This CDR3 contains 18 residues. The CDR3 DNA follows: TGTGCCAGCAGCAAAGGACAGGGCGGACTAGCGGGAGCTGGCGAGCAGTACTTC. Amino acid sequence: CASSKGQGGLAGAGEQYF.

This chain joins TRBV5-1 and TRBJ1-2; possibly TRBD1 for D (5 bases). The CDR3 spans 13 residues. Trimming cost V 4 bases and J 4 bases, with 11 bases left between them. Germline loops: CDR1 SGHRS, CDR2 YFSETQ. The CDR3 DNA reads TGCGCCAGCAGCCGGGACGGCCTCTATGGCTACACCTTC. It specifies CASSRDGLYGYTF. The whole variable domain, remainder taken from reference TRBV5-1 and TRBJ1-2, is KAGVTQTPRYLIKTRGQQVTLSCSPISGHRSVSWYQQTPGQGLQFLFEYFSETQRNKGNFPGRFSGRQFSNSRSEMNVSTLELGDSALYLCASSRDGLYGYTFGSGTRLTVV.

V usage is TRBV30 and J usage is TRBJ2-7, with 9 bases fitting TRBD2. Germline CDR1 is GTSNPN and CDR2 is SVGIG (reference sequence). This CDR3 is 13 amino acids long. V lost 5 bases, J lost 6 bases, and 8 bases stayed unmatched. CDR3 sequence: CAWGSGGSLEQYF. In DNA form, the CDR3 reads TGTGCCTGGGGGAGCGGGGGGTCTCTCGAGCAGTACTTC. The entire variable domain, with the rest obtained from reference TRBV30 and TRBJ2-7, is as follows: SQTIHQWPATLVQPVGSPLSLECTVEGTSNPNLYWYRQAAGRGLQLLFYSVGIGQISSEVPQNLSASRPQDRQFILSSKKLLLSDSGFYLCAWGSGGSLEQYFGPGTRLTVT.

The V and J genes are TRBV15 and TRBJ2-3; TRBD1 matches 12 bases. The CDR3 covers 17 residues. Germline trimming cut 5 bases from V and 5 bases from J; bases unmatched to any gene: 11. From germline, CDR1 is LNHNV and CDR2 YYDKDF (reference sequence). CDR3 residues: CATSATGTGGVGDTQYF. For the CDR3, the DNA is TGTGCCACCAGCGCTACCGGGACAGGGGGCGTTGGAGATACGCAGTATTTT.